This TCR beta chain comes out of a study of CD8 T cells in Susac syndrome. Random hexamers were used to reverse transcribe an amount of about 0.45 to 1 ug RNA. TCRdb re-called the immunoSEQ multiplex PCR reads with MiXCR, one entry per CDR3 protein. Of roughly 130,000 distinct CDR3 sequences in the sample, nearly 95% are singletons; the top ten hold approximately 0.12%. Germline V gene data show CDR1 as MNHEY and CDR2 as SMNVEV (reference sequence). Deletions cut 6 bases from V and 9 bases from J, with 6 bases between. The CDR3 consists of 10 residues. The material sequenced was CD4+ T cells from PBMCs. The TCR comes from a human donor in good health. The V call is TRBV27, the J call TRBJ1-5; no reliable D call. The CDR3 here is CASSGRPQHF. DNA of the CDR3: TGTGCCAGCAGCGGAAGGCCCCAGCATTTT.